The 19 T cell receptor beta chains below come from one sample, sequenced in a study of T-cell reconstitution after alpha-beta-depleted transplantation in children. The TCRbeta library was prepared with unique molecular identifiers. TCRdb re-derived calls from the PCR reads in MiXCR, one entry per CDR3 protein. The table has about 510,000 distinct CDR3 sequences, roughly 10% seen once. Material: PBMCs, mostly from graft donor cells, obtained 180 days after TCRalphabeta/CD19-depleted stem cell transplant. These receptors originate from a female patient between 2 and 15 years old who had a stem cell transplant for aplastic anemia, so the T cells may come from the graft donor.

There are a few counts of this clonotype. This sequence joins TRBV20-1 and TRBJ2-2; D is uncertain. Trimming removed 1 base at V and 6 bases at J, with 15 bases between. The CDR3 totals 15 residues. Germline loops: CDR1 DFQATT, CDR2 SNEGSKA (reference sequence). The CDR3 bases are TGCAGTGCTAGAGCCCTTCCTGGTTGGGCCGGGGAGCTGTTTTTT. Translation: CSARALPGWAGELFF.

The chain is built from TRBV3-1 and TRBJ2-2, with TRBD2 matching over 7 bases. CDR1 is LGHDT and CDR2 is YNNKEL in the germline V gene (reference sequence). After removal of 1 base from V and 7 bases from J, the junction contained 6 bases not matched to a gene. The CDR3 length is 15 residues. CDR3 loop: CASSQAGTTSGELFF. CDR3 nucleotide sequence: TGTGCCAGCAGCCAAGCCGGGACTACTAGCGGGGAGCTGTTTTTT.

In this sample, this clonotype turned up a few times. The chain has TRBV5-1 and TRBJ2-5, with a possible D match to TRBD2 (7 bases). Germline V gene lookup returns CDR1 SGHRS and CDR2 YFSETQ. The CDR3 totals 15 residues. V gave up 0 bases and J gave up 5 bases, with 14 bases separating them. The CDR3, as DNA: TGCGCCAGCAGCTTGGATCCAGGGAGGGGGGAGACCCAGTACTTC. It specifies CASSLDPGRGETQYF. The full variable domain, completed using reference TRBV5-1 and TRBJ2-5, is KAGVTQTPRYLIKTRGQQVTLSCSPISGHRSVSWYQQTPGQGLQFLFEYFSETQRNKGNFPGRFSGRQFSNSRSEMNVSTLELGDSALYLCASSLDPGRGETQYFGPGTRLLVL.

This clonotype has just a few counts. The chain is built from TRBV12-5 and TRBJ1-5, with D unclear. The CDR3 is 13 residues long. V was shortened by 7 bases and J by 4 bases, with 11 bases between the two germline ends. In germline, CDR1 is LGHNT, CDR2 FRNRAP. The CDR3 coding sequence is TGTGCTAGTGCCCTGGAGGGAAATCAGCCCCAGCATTTT. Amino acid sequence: CASALEGNQPQHF.

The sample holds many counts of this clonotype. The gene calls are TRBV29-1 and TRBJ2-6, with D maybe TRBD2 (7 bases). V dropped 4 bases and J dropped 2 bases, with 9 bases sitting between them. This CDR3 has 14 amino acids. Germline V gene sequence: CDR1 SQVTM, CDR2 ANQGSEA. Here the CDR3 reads CSVGEGAGANVLTF. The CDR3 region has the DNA TGCAGCGTTGGGGAGGGGGCTGGGGCCAACGTCCTGACTTTC.

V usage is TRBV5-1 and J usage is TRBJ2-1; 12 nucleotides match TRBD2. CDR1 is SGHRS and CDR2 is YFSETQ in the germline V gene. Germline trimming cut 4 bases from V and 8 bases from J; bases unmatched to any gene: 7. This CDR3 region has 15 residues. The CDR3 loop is CASSRGTSGLDEQFF. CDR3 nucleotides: TGCGCCAGCAGCCGCGGGACTAGCGGGCTAGATGAGCAGTTCTTC.

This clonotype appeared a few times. The CDR3 region is CASSSLAVGNQPQHF. In DNA form, the CDR3 reads TGTGCCAGCAGTTCTCTGGCCGTGGGCAATCAGCCCCAGCATTTT. The gene calls are TRBV12-3 or TRBV12-4 and TRBJ1-5; no definite D call. The CDR3 has 15 residues. Trimming took off 4 bases at V and 2 bases at J, with 12 bases between the two ends.

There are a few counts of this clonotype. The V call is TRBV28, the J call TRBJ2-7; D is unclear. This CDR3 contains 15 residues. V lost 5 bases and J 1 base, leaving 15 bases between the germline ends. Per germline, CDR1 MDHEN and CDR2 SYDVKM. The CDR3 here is CASSPQPGKSYEQYF. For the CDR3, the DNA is TGTGCCAGCAGTCCACAACCCGGCAAGTCCTACGAGCAGTACTTC.

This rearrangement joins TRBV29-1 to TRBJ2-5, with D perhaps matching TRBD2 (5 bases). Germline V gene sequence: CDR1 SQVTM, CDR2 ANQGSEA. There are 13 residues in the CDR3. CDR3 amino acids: CSHRGIAQSAQYF. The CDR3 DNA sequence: TGCAGTCACCGAGGGATTGCTCAATCGGCCCAGTACTTC.

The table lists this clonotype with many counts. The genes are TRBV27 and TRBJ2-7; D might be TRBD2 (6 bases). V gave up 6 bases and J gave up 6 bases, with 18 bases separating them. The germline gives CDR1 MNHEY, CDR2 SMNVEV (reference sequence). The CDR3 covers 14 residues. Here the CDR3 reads CASRVLRRAGEQYF. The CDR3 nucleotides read TGTGCCAGCAGGGTCCTTAGGAGGGCGGGCGAGCAGTACTTC.

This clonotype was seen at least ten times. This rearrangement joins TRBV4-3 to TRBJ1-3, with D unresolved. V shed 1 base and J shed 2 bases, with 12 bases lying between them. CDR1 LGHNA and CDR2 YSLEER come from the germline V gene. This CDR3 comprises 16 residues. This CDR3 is CASSQVSDLAGNTIYF. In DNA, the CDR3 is TGCGCCAGCAGCCAAGTTAGTGACTTGGCTGGAAACACCATATATTTT.

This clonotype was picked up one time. The CDR3 is CASIAGSSRDTQYF. In DNA form, the CDR3 reads TGTGCCAGCATCGCCGGGTCTAGCCGAGATACGCAGTATTTT. The V call is TRBV6-2 or TRBV6-3, the J call TRBJ2-3, with D possibly being TRBD2 (5 bases). V gave up 7 bases and J gave up 5 bases, with 16 bases separating them. This CDR3 is 14 amino acids long. Per germline, CDR1 MNHEY and CDR2 SVGEGT.

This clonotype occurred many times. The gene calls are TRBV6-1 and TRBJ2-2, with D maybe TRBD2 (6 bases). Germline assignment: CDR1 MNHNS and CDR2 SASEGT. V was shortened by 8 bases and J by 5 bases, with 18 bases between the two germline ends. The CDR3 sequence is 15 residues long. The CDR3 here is CASAAGSYVTGELFF. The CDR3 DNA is TGTGCCAGCGCTGCCGGGAGTTATGTGACCGGGGAGCTGTTTTTT.

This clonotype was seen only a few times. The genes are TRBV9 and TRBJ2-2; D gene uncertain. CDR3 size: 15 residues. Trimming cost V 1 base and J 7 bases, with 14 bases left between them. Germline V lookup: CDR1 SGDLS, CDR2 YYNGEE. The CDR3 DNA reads TGTGCCAGCAGCGTAAGAAGTGAGGTAGACGGGGAGCTGTTTTTT. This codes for CASSVRSEVDGELFF.

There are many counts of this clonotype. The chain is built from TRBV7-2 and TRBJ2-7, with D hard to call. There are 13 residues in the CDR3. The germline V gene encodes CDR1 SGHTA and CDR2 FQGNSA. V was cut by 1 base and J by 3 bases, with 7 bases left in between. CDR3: CASSLVESYEQYF. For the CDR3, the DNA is TGTGCCAGCAGCTTAGTTGAGAGCTACGAGCAGTACTTC.

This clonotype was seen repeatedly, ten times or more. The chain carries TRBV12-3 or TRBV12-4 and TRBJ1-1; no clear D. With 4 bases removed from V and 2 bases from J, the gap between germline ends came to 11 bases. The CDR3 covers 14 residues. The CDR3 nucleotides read TGTGCCAGCAGTTCAAGGACGGCAAACACTGAAGCTTTCTTT. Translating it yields CASSSRTANTEAFF.

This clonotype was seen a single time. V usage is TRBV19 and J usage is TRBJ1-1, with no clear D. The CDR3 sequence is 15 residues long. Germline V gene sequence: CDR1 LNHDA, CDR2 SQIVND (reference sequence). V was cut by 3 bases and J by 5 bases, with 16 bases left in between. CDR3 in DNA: TGTGCCAGTAGTATTTTCCCCCGGGCTGGGACTGAAGCTTTCTTT. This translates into CASSIFPRAGTEAFF.

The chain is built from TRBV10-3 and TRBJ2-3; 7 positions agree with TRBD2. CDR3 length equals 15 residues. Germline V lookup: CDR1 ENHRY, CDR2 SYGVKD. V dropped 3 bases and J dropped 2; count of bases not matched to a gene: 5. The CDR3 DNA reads TGTGCCATCAGTGATCGAGCGGGGATCACAGATACGCAGTATTTT. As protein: CAISDRAGITDTQYF.

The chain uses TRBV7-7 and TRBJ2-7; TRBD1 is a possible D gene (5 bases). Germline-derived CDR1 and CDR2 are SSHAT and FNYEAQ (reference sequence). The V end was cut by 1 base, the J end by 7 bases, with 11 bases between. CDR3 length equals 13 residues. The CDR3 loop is CASSLGHSGEQYF. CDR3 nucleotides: TGTGCCAGCAGCTTAGGTCACTCAGGGGAGCAGTACTTC. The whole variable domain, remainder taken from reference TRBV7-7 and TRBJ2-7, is GAGVSQSPRYKVTKRGQDVTLRCDPISSHATLYWYQQALGQGPEFLTYFNYEAQPDKSGLPSDRFSAERPEGSISTLTIQRTEQRDSAMYRCASSLGHSGEQYFGPGTRLTVT.